These 2 T cell receptor beta chains originate from one sample sequenced in a study of T cell responses to AZD1222 COVID-19 vaccine. Libraries were prepared by immunoSEQ multiplex PCR; TCRdb keeps only in-frame clonotypes and omits some of them. The table records 85,000 to 120,000 clones, roughly 90% of them present only once. The source was peripheral blood, collected on day 0 of AZD1222 vaccination. The receptors here all came from an adult in good health.

The chain recombines TRBV28 with TRBJ1-1; no clear D. Germline loops: CDR1 MDHEN, CDR2 SYDVKM. Trimming removed 3 bases from V and 3 bases from J, with 17 bases in between. This CDR3 spans 16 amino acids. The CDR3 region has the DNA TGTGCCAGCAGTTTGAACCCAGGCCACCTGGACACTGAAGCTTTCTTT. Its translation: CASSLNPGHLDTEAFF.

CDR3 sequence (DNA): TGCGCCAGCAGCGAACGAACAGGGGGCTCACCCCTCCACTTT. Its protein is CASSERTGGSPLHF. The V call is TRBV5-1, the J call TRBJ1-6, with TRBD1 identical over 9 bases. The CDR3 contains 14 residues. V trimming: 4 bases; J trimming: 10 bases; junction bases outside the gene matches: 6. The germline V gene encodes CDR1 SGHRS and CDR2 YFSETQ.